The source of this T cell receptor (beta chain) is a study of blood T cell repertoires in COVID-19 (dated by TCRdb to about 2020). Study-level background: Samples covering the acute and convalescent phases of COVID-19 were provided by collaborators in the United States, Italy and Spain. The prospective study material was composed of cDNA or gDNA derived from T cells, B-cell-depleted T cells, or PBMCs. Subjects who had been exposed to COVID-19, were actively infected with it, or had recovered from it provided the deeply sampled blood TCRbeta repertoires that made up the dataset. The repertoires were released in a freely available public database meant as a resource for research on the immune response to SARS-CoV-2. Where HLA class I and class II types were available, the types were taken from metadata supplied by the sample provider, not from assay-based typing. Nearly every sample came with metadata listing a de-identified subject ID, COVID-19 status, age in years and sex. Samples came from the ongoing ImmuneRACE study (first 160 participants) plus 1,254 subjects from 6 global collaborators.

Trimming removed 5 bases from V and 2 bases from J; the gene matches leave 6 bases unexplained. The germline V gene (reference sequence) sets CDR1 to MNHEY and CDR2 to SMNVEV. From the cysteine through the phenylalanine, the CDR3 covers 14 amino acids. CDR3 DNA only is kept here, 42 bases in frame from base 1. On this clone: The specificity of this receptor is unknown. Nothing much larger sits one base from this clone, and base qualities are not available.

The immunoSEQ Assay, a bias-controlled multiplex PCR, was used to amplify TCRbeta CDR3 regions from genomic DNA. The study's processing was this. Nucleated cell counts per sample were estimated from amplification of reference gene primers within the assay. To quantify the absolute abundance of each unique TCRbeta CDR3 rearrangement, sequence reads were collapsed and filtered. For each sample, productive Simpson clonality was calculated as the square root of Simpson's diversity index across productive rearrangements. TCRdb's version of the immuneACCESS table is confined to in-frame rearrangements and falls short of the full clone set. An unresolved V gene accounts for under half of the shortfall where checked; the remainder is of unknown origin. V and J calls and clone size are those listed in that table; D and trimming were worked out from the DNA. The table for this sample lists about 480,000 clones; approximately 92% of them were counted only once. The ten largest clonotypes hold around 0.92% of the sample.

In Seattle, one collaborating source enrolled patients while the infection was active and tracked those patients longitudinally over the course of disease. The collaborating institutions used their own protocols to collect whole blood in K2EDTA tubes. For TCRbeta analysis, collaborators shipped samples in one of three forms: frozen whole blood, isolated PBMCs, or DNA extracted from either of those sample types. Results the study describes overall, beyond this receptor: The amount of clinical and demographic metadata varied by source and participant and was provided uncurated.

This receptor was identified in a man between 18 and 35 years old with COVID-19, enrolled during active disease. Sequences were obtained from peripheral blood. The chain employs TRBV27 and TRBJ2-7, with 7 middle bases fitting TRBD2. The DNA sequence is TGTGCCAGCAGTCCGGTGGGAGGGACCTACGAGCAGTACTTC. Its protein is CASSPVGGTYEQYF.